This TCR beta chain was identified in a study of T-cell memory formation after mild COVID-19. Study-level findings and limits: Day 15 to 85 contractors were CD4/CD8 balanced; later expanders leaned CD4+.

The CDR3 is 14 residues long. V gave up 6 bases and J gave up 3 bases, with 15 bases separating them. Germline-derived CDR1 and CDR2 are MNHNY and SVGAGI (reference sequence). From the 5' RACE reads, TCRdb called clonotypes with MiXCR, one entry per CDR3 protein. The top ten hold 13% of the sample, which has 300,000 to 400,000 distinct CDR3 sequences, 25% to 30% seen once. This clonotype has a handful of counts. Its antigen is unidentified. This receptor was taken from an adult woman who had mild COVID-19 (a few samples of this study predate the infection). Cell type and time point are not known. This sequence joins TRBV6-6 and TRBJ2-7; D may match TRBD1 or TRBD2 (5 bases each). Sequencing was done on a sample of PBMCs or a T cell subset sorted from them (not recorded which). In DNA form, the CDR3 reads TGTGCCAGCAGGTACCGGGACGTCAACTACGAGCAGTACTTC. Translation: CASRYRDVNYEQYF.